This T cell receptor beta chain was profiled in a study of breast tumors, draining lymph nodes, adjacent tissues. This CDR3 has 14 residues. V was pared by 4 bases and J by 6 bases, with 17 bases between. CDR1 and CDR2 (germline): SGHKS, YYEKEE (reference sequence). TCRdb passed the multiplex PCR reads through MiXCR, listing each CDR3 protein once. Of roughly 220,000 distinct CDR3 sequences listed, about 34% are singletons. Samples came from axillary lymph nodes draining the breast cancer. This clonotype was seen repeatedly, ten times or more. The sample taken for sequencing was axillary lymph node tissue. The TCR sequence derives from a female donor with breast cancer. Some clones in this sample may be carry-over from other donors' samples. The chain has TRBV5-5 and TRBJ2-7; TRBD1 or TRBD2 may be the D gene (7 bases each). The CDR3 DNA follows: TGTGCCAGCAGCCTACAGGGGAGGGATAGCGAGCAGTACTTC. Translated: CASSLQGRDSEQYF.